The 13 T cell receptor beta chains below all came from one sample that was sequenced in a study of glioma-infiltrating T cells. Amplification of TCR alpha and beta CDR3 regions from RNA used iRepertoire nested multiplex PCR. TCRdb fed the multiplex PCR reads into MiXCR, producing one record per CDR3 protein. This sample has a few hundred thousand distinct CDR3 sequences, with 41% found just once. Sequenced: glioma tissue, nonneoplastic brain tissue, or PBMCs (not recorded which). All receptors come from a human donor with low-grade glioma or glioblastoma, undergoing nonglioma brain surgery, or in good health (not recorded which).

On this clonotype: A clone one base away is much larger, so this may be a read error. The V call is TRBV6-1, the J call TRBJ2-7; weak D call: TRBD2 (6 bases). The germline gives CDR1 MNHNS, CDR2 SASEGT. This CDR3 contains 13 residues. V was cut by 6 bases and J by 9 bases, with 18 bases left in between. CDR3 nucleotide sequence: TGTGCCAGCAGCCCCGGAGGGGTCGTCGCGCAGTACTTC. Translated, it gives CASSPGGVVAQYF.

In the case of this clonotype: As the CDR3 is not closed by the conserved phenylalanine or tryptophan, this likely results from a read error. V usage is TRBV27 and J usage is TRBJ1-5; 9 bases match TRBD1. J gave up 4 bases and V 6 bases, and 4 bases lay outside the gene matches. This CDR3 has 14 amino acids. CDR1 and CDR2 from the germline V gene are MNHEY and SMNVEV (reference sequence). Written as DNA, the CDR3 is TGTGCCAGCAGCTCCGGACAGGGGAATCAGCCCCAGCATCTT. This gives the protein CASSSGQGNQPQHL.

The chain employs TRBV3-1 and TRBJ1-1; 8 bases fit TRBD1. In germline, CDR1 is LGHDT, CDR2 YNNKEL (reference sequence). J gave up 4 bases and V 5 bases, and 12 bases lay outside the gene matches. The CDR3 is 16 residues long. CDR3 protein: CASSASGQGKFTEAFF. The DNA for the CDR3 is TGTGCCAGCAGCGCAAGCGGACAGGGAAAGTTCACTGAAGCTTTCTTT.

The chain links TRBV7-9 to TRBJ2-5; no clear D. V shed 5 bases and J shed 4 bases, with 8 bases lying between them. This CDR3 region has 12 residues. The V gene's germline CDR1 is SEHNR and CDR2 FQNEAQ (reference sequence). CDR3 residues: CASSVLIETQYF. The CDR3 nucleotides read TGTGCCAGCAGCGTACTTATAGAGACCCAGTACTTC.

This clonotype was observed a few times. The V gene is TRBV6-1, the J gene TRBJ1-3, with 12 bases matching TRBD1. This CDR3 has 17 amino acids. CDR1 MNHNS and CDR2 SASEGT come from the germline V gene. V trimming: 6 bases; J trimming: 3 bases; junction bases outside the gene matches: 9. The CDR3 is CASRQTGTGGFGNTIYF. Here the CDR3 DNA reads TGTGCCAGCAGGCAGACCGGGACAGGGGGCTTTGGAAACACCATATATTTT.

This clonotype was seen repeatedly, ten times or more. The J gene is TRBJ2-3, the V gene TRBV27; D may be TRBD1 (7 bases). The CDR3 extends over 16 amino acids. V dropped 7 bases and J dropped 4 bases, with 21 bases sitting between them. Germline V gene sequence: CDR1 MNHEY, CDR2 SMNVEV (reference sequence). The CDR3 protein is CASTKGAGTFPDTQYF. CDR3 sequence (DNA): TGTGCCAGCACCAAGGGGGCGGGAACCTTTCCAGATACGCAGTATTTT.

In nucleotides, the CDR3 is TGTGCCAGCAGCTCACCTTGGGACGGACTACTGGGCGAGCAGTACTTC. It codes for CASSSPWDGLLGEQYF. The chain is built from TRBV7-9 and TRBJ2-7; D might be TRBD2 (6 bases). Between the trimmed V and J ends, which lost 4 bases and 6 bases, there was a span of 22 bases. Germline V gene lookup returns CDR1 SEHNR and CDR2 FQNEAQ (reference sequence). This CDR3 has 16 amino acids. Combining the CDR3 with reference TRBV7-9 and TRBJ2-7 gives the whole variable domain DTGVSQNPRHKITKRGQNVTFRCDPISEHNRLYWYRQTLGQGPEFLTYFQNEAQLEKSRLLSDRFSAERPKGSFSTLEIQRTEQGDSAMYLCASSSPWDGLLGEQYFGPGTRLTVT.

A few counts support this clonotype. CDR3 region: CASSPTGTGRDQPQHF. The DNA of the CDR3 is TGCGCCAGCAGCCCGACAGGGACAGGTAGGGATCAGCCCCAGCATTTT. The rearrangement uses TRBV4-1 and TRBJ1-5; 8 bases align to TRBD1. V lost 4 bases and J lost 5; bases outside the gene matches: 10. The germline V gene encodes CDR1 MGHRA and CDR2 YSYEKL. The CDR3 is 16 residues long.

This clonotype was observed a handful of times. The V and J genes are TRBV7-2 and TRBJ1-5, with D perhaps matching TRBD1 (6 bases). The germline gives CDR1 SGHTA, CDR2 FQGNSA. The CDR3 contains 17 residues. V was trimmed by 4 bases and J by 4 bases, leaving 20 bases between them. The CDR3 coding sequence is TGTGCCAGCAGCTCCGTTATTTGGGGGCGCGGGAATCAGCCCCAGCATTTT. Protein product: CASSSVIWGRGNQPQHF.

V usage is TRBV28 and J usage is TRBJ1-2; no clear D. Trimming shortened V by 3 bases and J by 7 bases, and 15 bases separated the two germline ends. Germline V gene lookup returns CDR1 MDHEN and CDR2 SYDVKM. The CDR3 runs to 14 residues. The CDR3 sequence is CASSFYLRGSGYTF. In nucleotides, the CDR3 is TGTGCCAGCAGTTTTTATCTTCGGGGATCTGGCTACACCTTC.

This clonotype was seen a few times. The chain uses TRBV2 and TRBJ2-5; unclear D gene. CDR1 and CDR2 from the germline V gene are SNHLY and FYNNEI. Trimming cost V 0 bases and J 1 base, with 0 bases left between them. The CDR3 spans 12 residues. This CDR3 reads CASSEAQETQYF. The CDR3 nucleotides read TGTGCCAGCAGTGAAGCCCAAGAGACCCAGTACTTC.

Comments on this clonotype: It is likely a read error, because the conserved phenylalanine at the end of the CDR3 is missing. This chain uses TRBV28 with TRBJ2-1; no reliable D call. Germline V gene data show CDR1 as MDHEN and CDR2 as SYDVKM. V was pared by 2 bases and J by 6 bases, with 8 bases between. CDR3 length equals 13 residues. As DNA, the CDR3 is TGTGCCAGCAGTTTAATTAGGCTCAATGAGCAGTTCCTC. Translation: CASSLIRLNEQFL.

This clonotype was observed a single time. This could be a read error, since a much larger clone is one nucleotide away. The V call is TRBV25-1, the J call TRBJ1-1; D perhaps matches TRBD1 (5 bases). The CDR3 extends over 13 amino acids. Trimming pared 11 bases from V and 1 base from J, leaving 14 bases between. The germline V gene has CDR1 MGHDK and CDR2 SYGVNS. The CDR3 DNA reads TGTGCCTGCACCCACGGGGGGAACACTGAAGCTTTCTTT. Translation: CACTHGGNTEAFF.